The source of this T cell receptor beta chain is a study of T cells in Graves' hyperthyroidism and ophthalmopathy. About the study: Peripheral blood specimens were obtained at initial diagnosis, prior to any treatment.

This clonotype was counted ten times or more. This CDR3 is built from 12 residues. The V end lost 6 bases, the J end lost 11 bases, and 16 bases lay between the germline ends. Germline values: CDR1 MDHEN, CDR2 SYDVKM. No ophthalmopathy progression within 18 months constituted stable Graves' hyperthyroidism. TCR beta CDR3 regions were amplified from RNA. When the TCR CDR3 underwent first-round RT-PCR, the HTBI primer set was used. TCRdb analysed the multiplex PCR reads with MiXCR anew, one entry per CDR3 protein. The table shows a few hundred thousand distinct CDR3 sequences, with 15% occurring only once.

The V and J genes are TRBV28 and TRBJ1-1; D ambiguous. The specimen sequenced was blood. The receptor was isolated from a woman in her twenties or thirties with Graves' hyperthyroidism. CDR3 sequence (DNA): TGTGCCAGCAGCCGAAGATCCCGGCTGGCTTTCTTT. Its protein product is CASSRRSRLAFF. The full variable domain, rest sourced from reference TRBV28 and TRBJ1-1, is DVKVTQSSRYLVKRTGEKVFLECVQDMDHENMFWYRQDPGLGLRLIYFSYDVKMKEKGDIPEGYSVSREKKERFSLILESASTNQTSMYLCASSRRSRLAFFGQGTRLTVV.